A selection of T cell receptor beta chains follows, all from one sample in a study of vaccination effects on CD4 cells after COVID-19. No antigen has been identified for these receptors. TCRdb's table, derived via immunoSEQ multiplex PCR, lists solely in-frame clones and lacks some. The sample yields 35,000 to 40,000 clones, approximately 82% seen once. This specimen was CD4+ T cells from PBMCs cultured with HCoV-NL63 spike peptides, taken after COVID-19 vaccination. These receptors originate from a human donor who received a COVID-19 vaccine. Some clones in this sample may be carry-over from other donors' samples. CDR3s include the opening cysteine and the closing phenylalanine or tryptophan. A D gene is named only where the DNA matches it firmly. Only some rows state a clone size, as once, few, many or a class for expanded clones.

DNA	CDR3	size	D	V	J
TGTGCCACCAGCAGGAGCTCCTATAATTCACCCCTCCACTTT	CATSRSSYNSPLHF	.	.	TRBV15	TRBJ1-6
TGTGCCAGCAGCTCTCGACGGACTGTGGAGCTGTTTTTT	CASSSRRTVELFF	.	.	TRBV11-2	TRBJ2-2
TGTGCCAGCTCACGGGATGACAGGGCCCCCCTCCACTTT	CASSRDDRAPLHF	.	TRBD1	TRBV18	TRBJ1-6
TGTGCCAGCAGCTTAGTTCAGAATACTTATAGCAATCAGCCCCAGCATTTT	CASSLVQNTYSNQPQHF	.	.	TRBV7-8	TRBJ1-5
TGTGCCAGCAGCAAAGTGTTAAGGTTCGACAATCAGCCCCAGCATTTT	CASSKVLRFDNQPQHF	.	.	TRBV5-8	TRBJ1-5
TGTGCCAGCAGGGGCAGTGCAACTAATGAAAAACTGTTTTTT	CASRGSATNEKLFF	.	.	TRBV6-5	TRBJ1-4
TGTGCCAGCAGCGTATCCAGGGAGAAAGCTTTCTTT	CASSVSREKAFF	.	.	TRBV7-2	TRBJ1-1
TGTGCCAGAGAACCTACAGGGGGGACGAACACCGGGGAGCTGTTTTTT	CAREPTGGTNTGELFF	few	TRBD1	TRBV7-9	TRBJ2-2
TGTGCCAGCAGCTTGGCGGGGGGCACAGATACGCAGTATTTT	CASSLAGGTDTQYF	.	.	TRBV5-6	TRBJ2-3
TGTGCCAGTAGTGGGTTATACGCAGATACGCAGTATTTT	CASSGLYADTQYF	.	.	TRBV19	TRBJ2-3
TGTGCCAGCAGCTTAATAGCGGGGACCGGGGAGCTGTTTTTT	CASSLIAGTGELFF	.	TRBD2	TRBV7-3	TRBJ2-2
TGTGCCAGCAGCGGGACGACCGGGGAGCTGTTTTTT	CASSGTTGELFF	.	.	TRBV28	TRBJ2-2
TGTGCCAGCTCCCCGCCGGGACAGATTGGAAACACCATATATTTT	CASSPPGQIGNTIYF	.	TRBD1	TRBV18	TRBJ1-3
TGCGCCAGCAGCCCCCCGAGGACAAGAGTACTGAACACTGAAGCTTTCTTT	CASSPPRTRVLNTEAFF	.	.	TRBV4-1	TRBJ1-1
TGTGCCAGCAGCCTACAGGGAGGCTATGGCTACACCTTC	CASSLQGGYGYTF	once	.	TRBV7-2	TRBJ1-2
TGTGCCAGCGCCTCCGACAGCAGCAATCAGCCCCAGCATTTT	CASASDSSNQPQHF	.	.	TRBV2	TRBJ1-5
TGCGCCAGCAGCACAGGGGGGAACACCGGGGAGCTGTTTTTT	CASSTGGNTGELFF	.	TRBD1	TRBV5-1	TRBJ2-2
TGTGCCAGCAGCTTAGACGGGCAGTGGGGCACTGAAGCTTTCTTT	CASSLDGQWGTEAFF	.	.	TRBV7-2	TRBJ1-1
TGTGCCAGCAGTGTCGGGTCCGACTCGGGGACCCAGTACTTC	CASSVGSDSGTQYF	.	.	TRBV6-2/TRBV6-3	TRBJ2-5
TGCGCCAGCAGCTTAAAGGATACCGGGGCGAATTACAATGAGCAGTTCTTC	CASSLKDTGANYNEQFF	.	.	TRBV5-1	TRBJ2-1
TGCGCCAGCAATCTCGGGGGCGACTATGGCTACACCTTC	CASNLGGDYGYTF	few	.	TRBV5-1	TRBJ1-2
TGTGCCAGCAGCTTATCGAGCTCCTACAATGAGCAGTTCTTC	CASSLSSSYNEQFF	.	.	TRBV11-3	TRBJ2-1
TGTGCCAGCAGTACGGACACCGGGGAGCTGTTTTTT	CASSTDTGELFF	.	.	TRBV11-3	TRBJ2-2
TGTGCTAGTGGTTTGGTTCCGGGACTGGGGGGGACAGTTAATTCACCCCTCCACTTT	CASGLVPGLGGTVNSPLHF	.	TRBD1	TRBV12-5	TRBJ1-6
TGTGCTACCAGCAGCGGACTCCTATTGGGAGGCTACACCTTC	CATSSGLLLGGYTF	.	.	TRBV15	TRBJ1-2
TGTGCCAGCAGTTATGGCAGGGTCGAGTATTTT	CASSYGRVEYF	.	.	TRBV28	TRBJ2-3
TGCGCCAGCAGCTATACGGGACAGGGCACAGATACGCAGTATTTT	CASSYTGQGTDTQYF	.	TRBD1	TRBV5-1	TRBJ2-3
TGTGCCAGCAGCCAAGTCACCAGCTATGGCTACACCTTC	CASSQVTSYGYTF	.	.	TRBV3-1/TRBV3-2	TRBJ1-2
TGTGCCATCAGGGGGACAGGGACGAACACTGAAGCTTTCTTT	CAIRGTGTNTEAFF	.	TRBD1	TRBV10-3	TRBJ1-1
TGCGCCAGCAGCTTAGGGACAGCACTACGGGGCTACACCTTC	CASSLGTALRGYTF	.	TRBD1	TRBV5-1	TRBJ1-2
TGTGCCAGCAGCTCCCTGGACCCCGGGACCCAGTACTTC	CASSSLDPGTQYF	once	.	TRBV5-4	TRBJ2-5
TGTGCCAGTAGTATAGGGCCCGCTGGCTATGGCTACACCTTC	CASSIGPAGYGYTF	.	.	TRBV19	TRBJ1-2
TGTGCCAGCAGCTCCCAGGGGGCGGTAGGGACCCAGTACTTC	CASSSQGAVGTQYF	.	TRBD1	TRBV7-2	TRBJ2-5
TGTGCCAGCAGCCACGCACGGGCGACCCAGTACTTC	CASSHARATQYF	.	.	TRBV12-3/TRBV12-4	TRBJ2-5
TGTGCCACCAGGGACAGTCCGCCGGCGGATACGCAGTATTTT	CATRDSPPADTQYF	.	.	TRBV24-1	TRBJ2-3
TGCGCCAGCAGCTTGTACAGGGACGCAAACACCATATATTTT	CASSLYRDANTIYF	.	.	TRBV5-1	TRBJ1-3
TGTGCCAGCAGCCCCTGGGGGGGGGCCCAGAACACCGGGGAGCTGTTTTTT	CASSPWGGAQNTGELFF	.	.	TRBV7-9	TRBJ2-2
TGTGCCAGCAGCCGGAGTCTACAGGGATCTTACGGAAACACCATATATTTT	CASSRSLQGSYGNTIYF	.	.	TRBV3-1/TRBV3-2	TRBJ1-3
TGTGCCAGCAGCTTAGCTTCCGGGGCTGGTGAGCAGTTCTTC	CASSLASGAGEQFF	.	.	TRBV11-3	TRBJ2-1
TGTGCCAGCAGCTTGTATAGGGACCTCCGACAGCCCCAGCATTTT	CASSLYRDLRQPQHF	.	.	TRBV5-5	TRBJ1-5
TGTGCCACCCAGCAACAGACAGGGCCCTACAATGAGCAGTTCTTC	CATQQQTGPYNEQFF	few	TRBD1	TRBV11-2	TRBJ2-1
TGTGCCATCAGTGACGGACGGTCTGGTGGAAACACCATATATTTT	CAISDGRSGGNTIYF	.	.	TRBV10-3	TRBJ1-3
TGTGCCAGTAGTATAGTTCGAGGAGATCAGCCCCAGCATTTT	CASSIVRGDQPQHF	.	.	TRBV19	TRBJ1-5
TGCGCCAGCAGCCCGAACGGCGTTCCACCCCTCCACTTT	CASSPNGVPPLHF	few	.	TRBV4-1	TRBJ1-6
TGTGCCAGTAGTATAGGGGGGGGGAATGAGCAGTTCTTC	CASSIGGGNEQFF	.	TRBD2	TRBV19	TRBJ2-1
TGTGCCAGCTCACCGGAGGGGACCCCTAATCAGCCCCAGCATTTT	CASSPEGTPNQPQHF	.	.	TRBV18	TRBJ1-5